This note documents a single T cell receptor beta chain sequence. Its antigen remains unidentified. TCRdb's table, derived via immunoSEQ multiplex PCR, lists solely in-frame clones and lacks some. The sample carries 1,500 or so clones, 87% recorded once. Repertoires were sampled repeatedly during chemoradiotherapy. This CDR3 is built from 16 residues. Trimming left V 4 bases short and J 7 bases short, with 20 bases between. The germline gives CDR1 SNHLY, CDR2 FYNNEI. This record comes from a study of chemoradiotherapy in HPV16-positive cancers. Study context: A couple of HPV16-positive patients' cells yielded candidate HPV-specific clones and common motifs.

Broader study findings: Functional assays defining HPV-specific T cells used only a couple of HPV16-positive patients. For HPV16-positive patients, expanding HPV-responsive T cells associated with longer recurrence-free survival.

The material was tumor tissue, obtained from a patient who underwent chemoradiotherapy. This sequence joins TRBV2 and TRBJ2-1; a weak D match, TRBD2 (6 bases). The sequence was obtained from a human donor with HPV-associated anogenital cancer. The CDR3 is CASSGLGTGSRNEQFF. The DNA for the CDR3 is TGTGCCAGCAGTGGGTTGGGCACCGGGAGTCGTAATGAGCAGTTCTTC. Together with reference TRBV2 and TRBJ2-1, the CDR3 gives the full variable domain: EPEVTQTPSHQVTQMGQEVILRCVPISNHLYFYWYRQILGQKVEFLVSFYNNEISEKSEIFDDQFSVERPDGSNFTLKIRSTKLEDSAMYFCASSGLGTGSRNEQFFGPGTRLTVL.